Listed below are T cell receptor beta chains from one sample, sequenced in a study of PD-1 blockade in classical Hodgkin lymphoma. The table came from immunoSEQ multiplex PCR; TCRdb's copy has only in-frame clones and leaves some out. The table has about 97,000 clones, approximately 80% seen once; the top ten hold roughly an eighth. This specimen was peripheral blood mononuclear cells (PBMCs), taken at baseline. The receptors shown here come from a human donor with classical Hodgkin lymphoma. CDR3s include the opening cysteine and the closing phenylalanine or tryptophan. The D gene is left open where the match is weak. Not every row has a clone size; where given, it reads once, few, many or a size class.

CDR3 DNA	CDR3 protein	J gene	clone size	D gene	V gene
TGCGCCAGCAGCTTTGCGGACTCTTTATCCAATGAGCAGTTCTTC	CASSFADSLSNEQFF	TRBJ2-1	.	.	TRBV5-1
TGTGCCAAACCGGGATCAGAGAGTTACGAGCAGTACTTC	CAKPGSESYEQYF	TRBJ2-7	.	.	TRBV28
TGTGCCAGCAGTTACGGGGCTAGCGGGAGGGTTCAGTACTTC	CASSYGASGRVQYF	TRBJ2-7	.	TRBD2	TRBV6-5
TGTGCCAGCAGCTTAGGGCAGAGGTACGAGCAGTACTTC	CASSLGQRYEQYF	TRBJ2-7	.	.	TRBV7-9
TGTGCCTGGAGTGTCGGAAACACCATATATTTT	CAWSVGNTIYF	TRBJ1-3	.	.	TRBV30
TGCGCCAGCAGTGCCCTAATCTCCTACGAGCAGTACTTC	CASSALISYEQYF	TRBJ2-7	.	.	TRBV10-2
TGTGCCAGCAGCCAATCGTCCACAGGGGGGTCCGGGGAGCTGTTTTTT	CASSQSSTGGSGELFF	TRBJ2-2	.	TRBD1	TRBV14
TGTGCCAGCAGCCAAGATAAATTCGGGAGGGGTCCTCTAGATACGCAGTATTTT	CASSQDKFGRGPLDTQYF	TRBJ2-3	.	TRBD2	TRBV4-2
TGTGCCAGCAGTTTGTGGATTGTGGGACTAGCGGGCAATGAGCAGTTCTTC	CASSLWIVGLAGNEQFF	TRBJ2-1	.	TRBD2	TRBV27
TGCGCCAGCAGCCAAGAGGTCTCAGCGGGGACTGAAGCTTTCTTT	CASSQEVSAGTEAFF	TRBJ1-1	once	.	TRBV4-3
TGCGCCAGCAGCTTGGGTACAGGCTACGACTACGAGCAGTACTTC	CASSLGTGYDYEQYF	TRBJ2-7	few	.	TRBV5-1
TGCGCCAGCAGCTTGATGGGGGATCGTGGCTACACCTTC	CASSLMGDRGYTF	TRBJ1-2	.	.	TRBV5-1
TGTGCCAGCAGTCTAGCCGGCACAGATACGCAGTATTTT	CASSLAGTDTQYF	TRBJ2-3	few	.	TRBV2
TGTGCCAGCAGTGAATTGTTACGGGAGACCCAGTACTTC	CASSELLRETQYF	TRBJ2-5	.	.	TRBV6-1
TGTGCCAGTAGTATAGATCCGGGTGGCCAGGCGCTGTATGGCTACACCTTC	CASSIDPGGQALYGYTF	TRBJ1-2	.	.	TRBV19